The source of this T cell receptor (beta chain) is a study of shared clonotypes between healthy human individuals. The CDR3 contains 13 residues. After removal of 7 bases from V and 2 bases from J, the junction contained 4 bases not matched to a gene. The V gene's germline CDR1 is SGHRS and CDR2 YFSETQ. TCRdb keeps only in-frame clones here, not all; method: immunoSEQ multiplex PCR. The table lists around 1.5 million clones, approximately 98% of them singletons. The sequencing input was naive CD4+ T cells sorted from blood. Subset given: CD45RA+ positively selected. This rearrangement joins TRBV5-1 to TRBJ2-3; 7 bases agree with TRBD2. This sequence originates from a man aged 25 to 40 in good health. CDR3 amino acids: CASEAGYTDTQYF. CDR3 DNA sequence: TGCGCCAGCGAAGCGGGATACACAGATACGCAGTATTTT.